The T cell receptor beta chain described here comes from a study of blood T cell repertoires in COVID-19. In terms of age and location, participants ranged from roughly 18 to 90 years and lived in roughly 22 US areas. The protocol was immunoSEQ multiplex PCR, while the TCRdb copy is restricted to in-frame clones and leaves out a portion. Counted here are about 210,000 clones, about 87% occurring once; the ten biggest clones make up 10% to 13%. J lost 2 bases, V lost 2 bases, and 5 bases had no gene match. CDR1 and CDR2 from the germline V gene are MNHNS and SASEGT. The CDR3 is made up of 15 amino acids.

The chain combines TRBV6-1 with TRBJ2-7; 8 bases agree with TRBD1. Sequenced input: PBMCs or T cells enriched from blood (not recorded which). This sequence originates from a man aged 18 to 35 with acute COVID-19. The CDR3 coding sequence is TGTGCCAGCAGTGAATGGCAGGGGGCCACCTACGAGCAGTACTTC. Its protein is CASSEWQGATYEQYF.